Presented here are 27 T cell receptor beta chains from one specimen sequenced in a study of CD8+ T cells in alopecia areata. RNA, once extracted, was reverse transcribed into cDNA for use as the sequencing template. Clones were sequenced by immunoSEQ multiplex PCR, and TCRdb holds only the in-frame ones, with some missing. The table lists about 200,000 clones, 58% of them singletons. Treatment given: oral pan-JAK inhibitor, 5-10 mg twice daily. This specimen consisted of CD4+ T cells sorted from blood, obtained at week 24, from a patient treated with tofacitinib. These receptors were collected from a human donor with alopecia areata.

The rearrangement joins TRBV28 to TRBJ1-1, with 11 positions matching TRBD1. CDR1 and CDR2 from the germline V gene are MDHEN and SYDVKM. V dropped 5 bases and J dropped 6; count of bases not matched to a gene: 2. This CDR3 is 13 amino acids long. The CDR3 DNA follows: TGTGCCAGCAGTCTGGGACAGGGGGCTGAAGCTTTCTTT. This gives the protein CASSLGQGAEAFF.

This chain uses TRBV5-1 with TRBJ2-7; the D is unclear. The ends were cut back, 0 bases at V and 4 bases at J, with 14 bases in the middle. Germline V gene lookup returns CDR1 SGHRS and CDR2 YFSETQ. The CDR3 runs 15 residues. The DNA for the CDR3 is TGCGCCAGCAGCTTGGAACCCGGAGTCGATTACGAGCAGTACTTC. It specifies CASSLEPGVDYEQYF. Together with reference TRBV5-1 and TRBJ2-7, the CDR3 gives the full variable domain: KAGVTQTPRYLIKTRGQQVTLSCSPISGHRSVSWYQQTPGQGLQFLFEYFSETQRNKGNFPGRFSGRQFSNSRSEMNVSTLELGDSALYLCASSLEPGVDYEQYFGPGTRLTVT.

Written as DNA, the CDR3 is TGTGCCAGCAGCTTAGAATACAGGTACAATGAGCAGTTCTTC. The encoded protein is CASSLEYRYNEQFF. This sequence joins TRBV7-3 and TRBJ2-1; the D gene is possibly TRBD1 (5 bases). Looked up from germline, CDR1 is SGHTA and CDR2 is FQGTGA. CDR3 length: 14 amino acids. Trimming removed 2 bases at V and 4 bases at J, with 9 bases between. Complete variable domain (other parts from reference TRBV7-3 and TRBJ2-1): GAGVSQTPSNKVTEKGKYVELRCDPISGHTALYWYRQSLGQGPEFLIYFQGTGAADDSGLPNDRFFAVRPEGSVSTLKIQRTERGDSAVYLCASSLEYRYNEQFFGPGTRLTVL.

V and J are TRBV9 and TRBJ1-2; D is unclear. Germline V lookup: CDR1 SGDLS, CDR2 YYNGEE. The CDR3 contains 13 residues. V was shortened by 0 bases and J by 2 bases, with 5 bases between the two germline ends. CDR3 in amino acids: CASSVGRNYGYTF. CDR3 nucleotide sequence: TGTGCCAGCAGCGTAGGGAGAAACTATGGCTACACCTTC.

This chain connects TRBV30 to TRBJ2-3; D possibly corresponds to TRBD2 (6 bases). Germline values: CDR1 GTSNPN, CDR2 SVGIG (reference sequence). V was trimmed by 4 bases and J by 1 base, leaving 12 bases between them. This CDR3 is 14 amino acids long. CDR3 residues: CAWNFGGGTDTQYF. The CDR3 region has the DNA TGTGCCTGGAATTTCGGCGGGGGCACAGATACGCAGTATTTT.

J is TRBJ1-2 and V is TRBV5-4; a possible D gene is TRBD1 (6 bases). The CDR3 loop spans 13 amino acids. Germline CDR1 is SGHNT and CDR2 is YYREEE (reference sequence). Trimming shortened V by 7 bases and J by 6 bases, and 16 bases separated the two germline ends. The DNA for the CDR3 is TGTGCCAGCCGCTCGAACAGGGAACATGGCTACACCTTC. This sequence encodes CASRSNREHGYTF.

J is TRBJ1-1 and V is TRBV7-2, with D hard to call. Trimming took 2 bases from V and 5 from J, leaving 15 bases between them. This CDR3 has 15 amino acids. In germline, CDR1 is SGHTA, CDR2 FQGNSA. CDR3 sequence (DNA): TGTGCCAGCAGCTTAACCTGGCCGGTTCCTACTGAAGCTTTCTTT. This codes for CASSLTWPVPTEAFF.

This clone was seen ten or more times. The rearrangement links TRBV7-2 to TRBJ2-5; 7 bases line up with TRBD2. The junction had 5 bases not matched to a gene; V was cut back by 3 bases and J by 1 base. CDR3 size: 15 residues. CDR1 SGHTA and CDR2 FQGNSA come from the germline V gene. CDR3 sequence: CASSLRGTLQETQYF. CDR3 bases: TGTGCCAGCAGCTTGCGGGGGACCCTCCAAGAGACCCAGTACTTC.

This clone was recorded once. The J gene is TRBJ2-1, the V gene TRBV4-3, with 8 bases lining up with TRBD2. Germline V gives CDR1 LGHNA, CDR2 YSLEER. The ends lost 0 bases at V and 4 bases at J; junction bases unmatched: 5. The CDR3 consists of 16 residues. CDR3 coding DNA: TGCGCCAGCAGCCAAGATAGCCGGGGGGGGTACAATGAGCAGTTCTTC. Translating it yields CASSQDSRGGYNEQFF.

The chain recombines TRBV2 with TRBJ2-3; D is unresolved. This CDR3 has 15 amino acids. The V end was cut by 2 bases, the J end by 4 bases, with 13 bases between. Germline V gene lookup returns CDR1 SNHLY and CDR2 FYNNEI. Here the CDR3 reads CASSEYASGPDTQYF. CDR3 DNA sequence: TGTGCCAGCAGTGAATATGCATCCGGCCCAGATACGCAGTATTTT.

The chain employs TRBV10-3 and TRBJ1-5; tentative D call: TRBD1 (6 bases). CDR1 is ENHRY and CDR2 is SYGVKD in the germline V gene. There are 15 residues in the CDR3. The ends were cut back, 0 bases at V and 4 bases at J, with 10 bases in the middle. This CDR3 is CAISESNRDNQPQHF. The CDR3 DNA reads TGTGCCATCAGTGAGTCGAACAGGGATAATCAGCCCCAGCATTTT.

The V gene is TRBV29-1, the J gene TRBJ1-5, with 7 bases that match TRBD1. Looked up from germline, CDR1 is SQVTM and CDR2 is ANQGSEA. Trimming at V came to 7 bases and at J to 4 bases, leaving 7 bases not matched to a gene. The CDR3 runs to 13 residues. CDR3 in DNA: TGCAGCGCCCGGGACAGCTTGAATCAGCCCCAGCATTTT. Its translation: CSARDSLNQPQHF. Full variable domain (rest looked up from reference TRBV29-1 and TRBJ1-5): SAVISQKPSRDICQRGTSLTIQCQVDSQVTMMFWYRQQPGQSLTLIATANQGSEATYESGFVIDKFPISRPNLTFSTLTVSNMSPEDSSIYLCSARDSLNQPQHFGDGTRLSIL.

The sample holds a few counts of this clone. The chain joins TRBV28 to TRBJ2-3, with 7 bases aligning to TRBD2. J gave up 5 bases and V 3 bases, and 8 bases lay outside the gene matches. This CDR3 comprises 15 residues. Germline V gene sequence: CDR1 MDHEN, CDR2 SYDVKM. The DNA of the CDR3 is TGTGCCAGCAGTTTTGCTAGCGGAGGGGTAGATACGCAGTATTTT. This translates into CASSFASGGVDTQYF.

This sequence joins TRBV30 and TRBJ1-2; the D gene is possibly TRBD1 (5 bases). V shed 1 base and J shed 3 bases, with 12 bases lying between them. Per the germline V gene, CDR1 is GTSNPN and CDR2 is SVGIG (reference sequence). This CDR3 is built from 14 residues. For the CDR3, the DNA is TGTGCCTGGAGTGGGATTAGAGGGGACTATGGCTACACCTTC. Translation gives CAWSGIRGDYGYTF.

This clone was picked up a small number of times. The V and J genes are TRBV29-1 and TRBJ1-5, with D perhaps matching TRBD1 (5 bases). V shed 8 bases and J shed 1 base, with 12 bases lying between them. CDR1 and CDR2 from the germline V gene are SQVTM and ANQGSEA. CDR3 length: 13 residues. The CDR3 sequence is CSFSRDSNQPQHF. CDR3 sequence (DNA): TGCAGCTTCAGCCGGGACAGCAATCAGCCCCAGCATTTT.

The sample holds one count of this clone. Additional DNA sequences in this sample encode the identical CDR3. This sequence joins TRBV6-5 and TRBJ1-2; D is uncertain. The CDR3 has 13 amino acids. Looked up from germline, CDR1 is MNHEY and CDR2 is SVGAGI. Trimming removed 8 bases from V and 0 bases from J, with 10 bases in between. The CDR3 DNA is TGTGCCAGCCGTCAAGGTTCTAACTATGGCTACACCTTC. Encoded protein: CASRQGSNYGYTF.

The V gene is TRBV30, the J gene TRBJ1-5; the D is unclear. CDR1 is GTSNPN, CDR2 SVGIG, per germline (reference sequence). The CDR3 runs 13 residues. With 0 bases removed from V and 7 bases from J, the gap between germline ends came to 10 bases. CDR3 loop: CAWSVGRVQPQHF. As DNA, the CDR3 is TGTGCCTGGAGTGTGGGTCGGGTACAGCCCCAGCATTTT.

This clone has a single count. J is TRBJ2-5 and V is TRBV10-3; D may correspond to TRBD1 or TRBD2 (5 bases each). Germline V gene sequence: CDR1 ENHRY, CDR2 SYGVKD. V was shortened by 7 bases and J by 3 bases, with 15 bases between the two germline ends. The CDR3 length is 14 residues. CDR3 coding DNA: TGTGCCATCACCCCCGGGCGAGGGGAAGAGACCCAGTACTTC. Protein product: CAITPGRGEETQYF.

This chain links TRBV2 with TRBJ2-4, with D uncertain. This CDR3 has 14 amino acids. Germline CDR1 and CDR2: SNHLY and FYNNEI. V lost 6 bases, J lost 0 bases, and 9 bases lay in between. The CDR3 protein is CASRAELAKNIQYF. In DNA form, the CDR3 reads TGTGCCAGCAGAGCAGAGCTAGCCAAAAACATTCAGTACTTC.

This clone appeared a single time. For the CDR3, the DNA is TGTGCCATCAGCGAAGGGACGGCCGATCAGCCCCAGCATTTT. Protein product: CAISEGTADQPQHF. This chain connects TRBV10-3 to TRBJ1-5; a possible D gene is TRBD1 (5 bases). Per germline, CDR1 ENHRY and CDR2 SYGVKD. This CDR3 contains 14 residues. V lost 6 bases and J lost 5, with 14 bases in between.

This sequence joins TRBV19 and TRBJ2-5; a possible D gene is TRBD1 (6 bases). V dropped 3 bases and J dropped 5 bases, with 16 bases sitting between them. There are 15 residues in the CDR3. From germline, CDR1 is LNHDA and CDR2 SQIVND (reference sequence). CDR3 DNA sequence: TGTGCCAGTAGTATTGGAGGACAGTCTCGGGAGACCCAGTACTTC. Protein product: CASSIGGQSRETQYF.

This chain uses TRBV4-3 with TRBJ2-2; D is undetermined. V dropped 5 bases and J dropped 3 bases, with 10 bases sitting between them. CDR1 is LGHNA, CDR2 YSLEER, per germline. The CDR3 contains 14 residues. The chain's CDR3 is CASSYGPDTGELFF. In nucleotides, the CDR3 is TGCGCCAGCAGCTACGGGCCAGACACCGGGGAGCTGTTTTTT.

This chain connects TRBV4-1 to TRBJ1-1; D not resolved. V dropped 4 bases and J dropped 1 base, with 13 bases sitting between them. Germline CDR1 and CDR2: MGHRA and YSYEKL. The CDR3 spans 15 residues. CDR3 coding DNA: TGCGCCAGCAGCCCCCAGATTTACCAGAACACTGAAGCTTTCTTT. This sequence encodes CASSPQIYQNTEAFF.

V is TRBV5-1 and J is TRBJ1-2; D is perhaps TRBD1 (5 bases). Germline values: CDR1 SGHRS, CDR2 YFSETQ. The CDR3 extends over 14 amino acids. V lost 0 bases and J 6 bases, leaving 12 bases between the germline ends. CDR3 bases: TGCGCCAGCAGCTTGGCCTGGCAGGGTGATGGCTACACCTTC. Protein sequence: CASSLAWQGDGYTF.

This clone was counted only a few times. This CDR3 fails to terminate in the conserved phenylalanine or tryptophan, so it likely reflects a read error. This chain connects TRBV5-5 to TRBJ1-1; D call uncertain. CDR3 length: 15 residues. Germline CDR1 SGHKS, CDR2 YYEKEE (reference sequence). V lost 1 base, J lost 4 bases, and 14 bases lay in between. The CDR3 sequence is CASSLFQDEVTEAFV. In DNA, the CDR3 is TGTGCCAGCAGCTTGTTCCAGGACGAGGTCACTGAAGCTTTCGTT.

This clone was seen only a few times. The chain joins TRBV18 to TRBJ2-1; TRBD2 aligns across 12 bases. The germline V gene encodes CDR1 KGHSH and CDR2 LQKENI. After removal of 4 bases from V and 5 bases from J, the junction contained 3 bases not matched to a gene. The CDR3 sequence is 15 residues long. The CDR3 DNA is TGTGCCAGCTCACTAGGACTAGCGGGGCACAATGAGCAGTTCTTC. As protein: CASSLGLAGHNEQFF.

This clone was counted only a few times. J is TRBJ2-5 and V is TRBV2; 9 positions match TRBD2. CDR1 and CDR2 from the germline V gene are SNHLY and FYNNEI. The CDR3 length is 18 residues. The junction had 19 bases not matched to a gene; V was cut back by 8 bases and J by 3 bases. The CDR3 is CASVRGLAGSYAEETQYF. The CDR3 DNA reads as TGTGCCAGCGTGCGCGGGCTAGCGGGGTCTTATGCGGAAGAGACCCAGTACTTC.